This T cell receptor beta chain came from a study of T cell changes during pregnancy in multiple sclerosis (dated 2019 in TCRdb). In the study overall: In women with multiple sclerosis, the researchers looked at how the T cell repertoire shifted as pregnancy progressed.

Preparation of the library involved the immunoSEQ multiplex PCR assay. In TCRdb, the immuneACCESS table is reduced to in-frame sequences with V and J assigned. These tables do not hold every clone; where another copy was compared, an unresolved V gene accounts for under half, and the others remain unexplained. Here the sample has around 80,000 clones; around 92% occur a single time. Clones ranked in the top ten supply around 3% of the sample. Regarding this clone: Its specific antigen is unknown. The sample holds no much larger clone one base away, and base qualities are not on file.

The CDR3 numbers 16 residues from cysteine through phenylalanine. The only DNA kept is the CDR3, 48 bases in frame from the first base. CDR1 and CDR2 (MNHEY, SVGAGI) derive from the germline V gene. V is reduced by 3 bases and J by 4 bases, leaving a spacing of 13 bases between them. The clonotype was recovered from a female donor with multiple sclerosis, enrolled in a pregnancy study. This chain is built from TRBV6-5 and TRBJ2-6, with the D gene uncertain. The sequencing used peripheral blood, collected before pregnancy. This receptor has the CDR3 CASSYDTTPGANVLTF. The DNA sequence is as follows: TGTGCCAGCAGTTATGACACAACTCCCGGGGCCAACGTCCTGACTTTC.